Below, 14 T cell receptor beta chains from the same sample are listed, as sequenced in a study of tumor-infiltrating lymphocytes in primary liver carcinoma. Both blood RNA, taken from unsorted whole blood, and germline DNA were extracted. Synthesis of TCR beta cDNA was carried out from about 0.55 ug total RNA with a constant-region primer. Three nested multiplex PCR rounds of slightly modified ARM-PCR generated TCR beta libraries. The two initial PCR rounds, approximately 10 cycles each, used TRBV1-TRBV30 forward and C-beta reverse primers. TCRdb reprocessed the multiplex PCR reads via MiXCR and lists one record per CDR3 protein. The sample records a few hundred thousand distinct CDR3 sequences, around 50% being singletons. Sequenced: peripheral blood. These receptor sequences come from a woman in her 30s with primary liver carcinoma and hepatitis B virus infection.

This clonotype was counted only a few times. This chain links TRBV30 with TRBJ2-5; 12 positions agree with TRBD2. The CDR3 sequence is 16 residues long. Germline lookup yields CDR1 GTSNPN and CDR2 SVGIG (reference sequence). Trimming removed 3 bases from V and 4 bases from J; junction bases left unmatched: 9. The CDR3 loop reads CAWRGGLAGIGETQYF. CDR3 coding DNA: TGTGCCTGGAGGGGAGGACTAGCGGGGATAGGAGAGACCCAGTACTTC.

As to this clonotype: A read error may produce the germline difference seen at one junction end. This rearrangement joins TRBV4-3 to TRBJ2-6; 9 positions match TRBD1. The germline CDR1 and CDR2 sequences are LGHNA and YSLEER. The CDR3 has 18 residues. Here the CDR3 DNA reads TGCGTCAGCACCCAATTACAGGGGGCGTGGACTGGGGCCAACCTCCTGACTTTC. Encoded protein: CVSTQLQGAWTGANLLTF.

Of note for this clonotype: A much larger clone differs from this one at a single base, so this may be a read error. This rearrangement joins TRBV12-3 or TRBV12-4 to TRBJ1-1; D gene ambiguous. The CDR3 sequence is 16 residues long. The germline V and J ends were trimmed by 3 bases and 4 bases, with 18 bases remaining between them. The CDR3 DNA reads TGTGCCAGCAGTTTGGCGGGGAGGCGGGCTAGCACTGAAGCTTTCTTT. Translating it yields CASSLAGRRASTEAFF.

The sample holds many counts of this clonotype. This rearrangement joins TRBV6-2 or TRBV6-3 to TRBJ2-1, with 12 bases matching TRBD2. This CDR3 has 18 residues. V dropped 2 bases and J dropped 6; count of bases not matched to a gene: 11. The germline gives CDR1 MNHEY, CDR2 SVGEGT. CDR3 protein: CASSYRLAGEAHRNEQFF. The CDR3 region has the DNA TGTGCCAGCAGTTACCGACTAGCGGGAGAGGCCCACCGCAATGAGCAGTTCTTC.

In regard to this clonotype: A much larger clone is a single base away; this may be a read error. The chain has TRBV29-1 and TRBJ2-7, with a weak D call TRBD1 (5 bases). V dropped 7 bases and J dropped 0 bases, with 13 bases sitting between them. Germline-derived CDR1 and CDR2 are SQVTM and ANQGSEA. The CDR3 loop spans 13 amino acids. This CDR3 reads CSALTESSYEQYF. The DNA of the CDR3 is TGCAGCGCCCTGACAGAATCCTCCTACGAGCAGTACTTC.

This clonotype was seen more than once but under ten times. The chain has TRBV12-5 and TRBJ2-2; 9 nucleotides align to TRBD2. V lost 5 bases and J lost 0; bases outside the gene matches: 22. The CDR3 totals 22 residues. Germline V gene data show CDR1 as LGHNT and CDR2 as FRNRAP. The CDR3: CASGRTKGEAGGRETNTGELFF. The CDR3, as DNA: TGTGCTAGTGGTCGAACCAAAGGTGAAGCGGGGGGAAGGGAAACGAACACCGGGGAGCTGTTTTTT.

This chain links TRBV6-5 with TRBJ2-2, with a possible D match to TRBD2 (6 bases). The V gene's germline CDR1 is MNHEY and CDR2 SVGAGI. The germline V and J ends were trimmed by 2 bases and 14 bases, with 15 bases remaining between them. The CDR3 is made up of 13 amino acids. The CDR3 here is CASSYQYTGGLFF. The CDR3 DNA follows: TGTGCCAGCAGTTACCAGTACACCGGGGGACTGTTTTTT.

This clonotype was detected once. This chain connects TRBV11-2 to TRBJ2-1; TRBD2 matches at 10 bases. Per germline, CDR1 SGHAT and CDR2 FQNNGV. The CDR3 has 17 amino acids. The V gene end was trimmed by 5 bases and the J gene end by 9 bases; junction bases not matched to a gene: 16. CDR3: CASSIRSSGRSRSEQFF. In nucleotides, the CDR3 is TGTGCCAGCAGCATACGGAGTAGCGGGAGGTCTAGGAGTGAGCAGTTCTTC.

The V and J genes are TRBV12-3 or TRBV12-4 and TRBJ2-1, with a tentative D call TRBD1 (6 bases). The CDR3 consists of 15 residues. Trimming removed 3 bases from V and 5 bases from J, with 14 bases in between. CDR3 sequence (DNA): TGTGCCAGCAGTTTTAAGGACAGCCCCCACAATGAGCAGTTCTTC. Translated: CASSFKDSPHNEQFF.

As for this clonotype: A much larger clone lies a single base off, so this may be a read error. V and J are TRBV6-1 and TRBJ2-6; D might be TRBD1 (6 bases). The CDR3 runs 15 residues. From germline, CDR1 is MNHNS and CDR2 SASEGT. Trimming took 5 bases from V and 2 from J, leaving 10 bases between them. CDR3 in amino acids: CASSRTVTGANVLTF. As DNA, the CDR3 is TGTGCCAGCAGTCGGACAGTCACTGGGGCCAACGTCCTGACTTTC.

This chain uses TRBV19 with TRBJ2-1, with 10 bases that match TRBD1. The germline V gene has CDR1 LNHDA and CDR2 SQIVND (reference sequence). Trimming at V came to 3 bases and at J to 6 bases, leaving 11 bases not matched to a gene. The CDR3 covers 17 residues. The CDR3 sequence is CASSIYTMGQGTNEQFF. Here the CDR3 DNA reads TGTGCCAGTAGTATCTATACAATGGGACAGGGGACCAATGAGCAGTTCTTC.

As regards this clonotype: The missing conserved phenylalanine or tryptophan at the end of this CDR3 makes a read error likely. CDR3 amino acids: CASSSHQSSLDEQFS. The CDR3, as DNA: TGCGCCAGCAGCTCTCACCAATCTAGCTTAGATGAGCAGTTCTCC. The J gene is TRBJ2-1, the V gene TRBV5-1, with D possibly matching TRBD2 (5 bases). This CDR3 region has 15 residues. V lost 3 bases and J lost 8, with 18 bases in between. The V gene's germline CDR1 is SGHRS and CDR2 YFSETQ.

The chain couples TRBV6-5 to TRBJ1-2; 9 nucleotides match TRBD1. This CDR3 comprises 17 residues. Germline trimming cut 5 bases from V and 3 bases from J; bases unmatched to any gene: 13. CDR1 is MNHEY, CDR2 SVGAGI, per germline. For the CDR3, the DNA is TGTGCCAGCAGTCGCACAGGGGGCATCGTAATTTACTATGGCTACACCTTC. The encoded protein is CASSRTGGIVIYYGYTF.

Comment on this clonotype: This could be a read error, since a much larger clone is one nucleotide away. The V and J genes are TRBV29-1 and TRBJ1-2; D not resolved. V gave up 4 bases and J gave up 8 bases, with 11 bases separating them. Germline V gene lookup returns CDR1 SQVTM and CDR2 ANQGSEA. This CDR3 has 11 residues. CDR3 sequence reads: CSVGAEWGYTF. In nucleotides, the CDR3 is TGCAGCGTTGGAGCTGAGTGGGGCTACACCTTC. Full variable domain (remainder filled in from reference TRBV29-1 and TRBJ1-2): SAVISQKPSRDICQRGTSLTIQCQVDSQVTMMFWYRQQPGQSLTLIATANQGSEATYESGFVIDKFPISRPNLTFSTLTVSNMSPEDSSIYLCSVGAEWGYTFGSGTRLTVV.